This T cell receptor beta chain was sequenced during a study of T cells in Graves' hyperthyroidism and ophthalmopathy (dated by TCRdb to the late 2010s). As for the study more broadly: Peripheral blood was sampled at the time of initial diagnosis, prior to any treatment. To identify distinguishing TCR V-J signatures, a discovery cohort of about a hundred patients was used, comprising 43 with Graves' ophthalmopathy and around 57 with stable Graves' hyperthyroidism. Whether ophthalmopathy could be predicted prospectively was tested in an independent validation cohort made up of about 20 hyperthyroidism patients plus 17 patients who later progressed to ophthalmopathy. The roughly 91 discovery patients were randomly divided into training and test sets at a 7:3 ratio. In about six Graves' hyperthyroidism patients, the study also compared T-cell repertoires from thyroid tissue with T-cell repertoires from blood. After sampling, hyperthyroidism patients received methimazole starting at 30 mg daily, and ophthalmopathy patients received high-dose intravenous methylprednisolone. According to the paper, TCR Vbeta CDR3 sequencing was carried out on 120 to 150 peripheral blood samples, which came from 40 to 45 ophthalmopathy, around 74 hyperthyroidism and approximately 17 progressor patients. The research as a whole found: Most expanded thyroid clonotypes (frequency above 0.001) were also detected in blood, a finding suggesting that blood repertoires may reflect thyroid immune responses. Sample size was not statistically predetermined, and investigators were not blinded to group allocation. During validation, the model predicted progression to ophthalmopathy a median of roughly 7.1 months ahead of onset, with roughly 65% sensitivity and almost 75% specificity. Ophthalmopathy was separated from stable hyperthyroidism by a 13 V-J signature model, with roughly 88% sensitivity and 81% to 83% specificity obtained in cross-validation and 80%/75% obtained in testing.

On this clonotype itself: Its antigen remains unidentified. Base qualities were left out, and no much larger clone turns up one base away.

A patient counted as having stable Graves' hyperthyroidism if no progression to ophthalmopathy occurred over 18 months of follow-up. Hyperthyroidism patients were newly diagnosed, had a disease duration of under 2 months, and were aged 18 to 65 years. Exclusion was applied to patients with uncontrolled infections, other autoimmune diseases, pregnancy or lactation. Diagnoses were established on the basis of clinical symptoms, serum thyroxine and TRAb, thyroid ultrasound, and orbital computed tomography. PBMCs were isolated from approximately 10 ml of fresh peripheral blood by Ficoll-Paque density gradient centrifugation. Total RNA was extracted with Trizol reagent, and quality was checked on an Agilent 2100 Bioanalyzer. The TCR beta CDR3 regions were amplified from the RNA transcripts. The first round of RT-PCR for the TCR CDR3 was performed with the HTBI primer set and the Qiagen OneStep RT-PCR kit. Libraries were constructed in a second round of multiplex PCR, after which size selection and purification were performed. The libraries were sequenced on an Illumina HiSeq2000 using paired-end 100 bp reads. Under the source paper's analysis protocol: SOAPnuke was used to process the raw data, with reads discarded if the reads contained adapters or uncalled bases, had a mean Phred below 15, or lacked an exact constant-primer or identifier match. COPE v1.2.5 was used to merge the high-quality paired reads, and each unique nucleotide sequence was defined as a clonotype. MiTCR v1.1 was used to align clonotypes to the IMGT TRBV, TRBD and TRBJ reference segments. The analysis included only V-J combinations with a frequency above 0.0001, which together covered around 99% of the repertoires. A TCS score was defined as the ratio of F50 (clonal expansion) to E x V (chaos), with BLOSUM62-based TCRdist applied between CDR3 peptides within each V-J. Welch's t-statistics and random forest reduced roughly 500 V-J features to about 13, which were used in a naive Bayes classifier (R e1071). TCRdb itself trimmed the public reads at Q25 with fastp, ran MiXCR and retained productive beta chains. Each CDR3 protein appears once, grouped with its most common genes and DNA. TCRdb, not the original authors, processed these V and J calls. Here the sample has fewer than 900,000 distinct CDR3 sequences; 15% to 20% occur a single time. The top ten clones comprise about 8.4% of the sample.

Taken from cysteine to phenylalanine, the CDR3 has 15 residues. Kept here is only the CDR3 DNA, which spans 45 bases and is read in frame from base 1. V and J lose 8 bases and 3 bases, and a span of 17 bases separates them. According to the germline V gene, CDR1 reads MNHNS and CDR2 reads SASEGT. The sample taken for sequencing was blood. The chain joins TRBV6-1 to TRBJ2-1; the D gene is tentatively TRBD1 or TRBD2, each matching 6 bases. This clonotype was sampled from a man aged 18 to 30 with Graves' hyperthyroidism. The CDR3 region reads CASRRDNTNYNEQFF. The nucleotides read TGTGCCAGCCGGCGGGACAACACAAACTACAATGAGCAGTTCTTC.